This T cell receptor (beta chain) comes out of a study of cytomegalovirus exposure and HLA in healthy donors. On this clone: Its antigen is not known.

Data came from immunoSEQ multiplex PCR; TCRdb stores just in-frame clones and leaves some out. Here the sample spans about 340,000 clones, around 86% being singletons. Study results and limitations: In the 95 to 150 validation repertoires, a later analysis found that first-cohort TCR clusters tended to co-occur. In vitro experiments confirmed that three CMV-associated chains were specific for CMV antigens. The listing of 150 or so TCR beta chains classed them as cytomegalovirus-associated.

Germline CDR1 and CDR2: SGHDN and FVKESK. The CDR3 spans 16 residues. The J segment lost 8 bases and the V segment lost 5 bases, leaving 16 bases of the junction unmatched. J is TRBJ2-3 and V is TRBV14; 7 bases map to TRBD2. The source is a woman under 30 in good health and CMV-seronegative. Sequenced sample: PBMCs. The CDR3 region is CASSSGGRGTPRTQYF. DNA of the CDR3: TGTGCCAGCAGCTCCGGTGGGCGGGGGACCCCTCGTACGCAGTATTTT.